This T cell receptor beta chain was profiled in a study of cytomegalovirus exposure and HLA in healthy donors (TCRdb year 2017). Background on the whole study: An earlier analysis of roughly 570 of the donors reported under 300 Gb of sequence data and roughly 120 million unique TCR beta sequences obtained from about 170 million T cells. About 300 gigabases of sequencing data and approximately 91 million unique TCR sequences made up an early release that covered some 640 HLA-typed donors. Of the roughly 390 genotyped donors, roughly 80% were placed in the genetic ancestry cluster associated with self-reported Caucasian donors. The aim of the study was to test whether cataloging public T cell receptors could identify signatures of past pathogen exposure. The study profiled the T cell repertoires of approximately 700 subjects by immunosequencing and related them to cytomegalovirus serostatus. Besides the first cohort of approximately 710 subjects, a separate validation cohort made up of about 120 different subjects was used. High-throughput TCR immunosequencing, statistical association of individual TCRs with disease status, and machine learning were combined to predict cytomegalovirus infection status. In a later analysis, previously published TCR beta repertoires from 550 to 700 donors were re-analyzed and high-resolution HLA genotyping was added so that TCR occurrence patterns could be studied. The later analysis used no new phenotypic data to find candidate immune exposures, relying instead on TCR beta sequences and their occurrence across donors. An earlier analysis of around 640 of the donors used high-throughput TCR beta sequencing to judge whether each TCR beta V gene segment behaved as functional or pseudogenic. Alongside the repertoire data, information on donor age, sex, ethnicity and CMV serostatus was compiled. A later genetic analysis used genome-wide SNP genotypes for about 60% of the roughly 700 donors, treating that subset as a discovery cohort. All discovery cohort repertoires had been generated using a single sequencing platform. Both class I and class II loci were covered by HLA typing, at four-digit resolution. The number of donors typed differed by locus, with roughly 629-640 for A, B, C, DRB1 and DQB1, more than 500 for DQA1, under 610 for DPA1, and around 460 for DPB1. About 5 DR-DQ haplotypes were handled as single units for association and clustering, since linkage in the cohort was strong. Among roughly 400 genotyped donors of the cohort, an average of 235,054 unique TCR beta nucleotide sequences were sequenced per donor, roughly 18% of them non-productive.

The cohort comprised some 730 healthy bone marrow donors. At the time of sampling, all cohort members were nominally healthy, though unrecorded immune exposures were likely present. The donor tested CMV seropositive, placing the donor among the 290 or so seropositive members of the cohort. Every donor gave a peripheral blood sample, and the peripheral blood mononuclear cells from that sample were used for TCR beta sequencing. The Qiagen DNeasy Blood Extraction Kit was used to extract genomic DNA from the blood cell samples. Note on this clone: Its antigen remains undetermined. Base qualities are not recorded, but no much larger clone differs from it by a single base.

The research as a whole found: A cluster of highly shared sequence variants was judged likely to represent a technical artifact of the sequencing pipeline. In a later analysis, the rate of TCR association differed among HLA loci, with DRB1 alleles having the most associated TCRs and HLA-C alleles having the fewest. About 17 rarely observed V segments, including chromosome 9 orphons, were excluded from the earlier analysis of several hundred of the donors because counts were too low. In a later analysis, around 17,000 TCR beta sequences were associated with specific HLA alleles at a false discovery rate of 0.05. Broadly in line with IMGT annotations, most TCR beta V segments showed up in productive rearrangements about 90% or about 30% of the time in an earlier analysis of several hundred of the donors. Correlated functional status among segregating V segments might reflect linkage disequilibrium, but an unknown experimental factor could not be ruled out. Strong co-occurrence of HLA alleles, especially DR and DQ, made assigning TCR associations to individual alleles difficult. In vitro tests confirmed that a few of the cytomegalovirus-associated TCR beta chains recognize cytomegalovirus antigens. Presence/absence analyses assumed roughly uniform sequencing depth across donors, an assumption that may not hold. A later analysis found that most CMV-associated TCR beta chains appeared HLA-restricted, with HLA associations seemingly driven largely by CMV exposure. According to a later analysis, parvovirus B19, influenza, CMV and Epstein-Barr virus appeared linked to several top co-occurrence clusters. The classifier was reported to diagnose cytomegalovirus status with high specificity and sensitivity in both the original cohort and the validation cohort. In a later analysis, HLA-associated TCR beta chains showed more clonal expansion and lower generation probabilities than non-associated chains that were equally common. The authors suggested that the approach could potentially be extended to other disease states and immunological phenotypes. The study gave a list of under 200 TCR beta chains associated with cytomegalovirus. The only immune exposure information available for the cohort was CMV serostatus. In a later genetic analysis, fewer N-insertions in productive TCRs were reported among donors in an Asian-associated ancestry cluster than the approximately 710-donor mean. In a later genetic analysis, a missense DCLRE1C variant was associated with V-gene and J-gene trimming of TCR beta chains, and the association was replicated in an independent cohort. A further reported finding was that TCR beta sequences accurately predicted the HLA-A and HLA-B alleles for most subjects in the first cohort. Most TCR sequences were seen in very few donors, while some public TCRs were found in many individuals. Only TCR beta chains were sequenced in this cohort, and the absence of alpha or paired-chain data limited detectable features. Because some donors lacked HLA typing at each locus, the association tests relied only on the typed subset.

Library preparation was by the immunoSEQ multiplex PCR assay. For the multiplex PCR, a mixture combining 60 forward primers for TCR Vbeta segments and 13 reverse primers for TCR Jbeta segments was used. Amplification of the CDR3 region of rearranged TCR beta genes was performed with a multiplex PCR assay on genomic DNA. The amplified TCR beta libraries were sequenced on the Illumina HiSeq System as 87-base-pair reads. The study's own analysis went as follows. In a later analysis, approximately 74 million unique TCR beta chains were counted across the 690 or so repertoires, and roughly 11 million of these chains were shared by at least two donors. A nearest-neighbor algorithm error-corrected the raw reads and collapsed the reads into unique sequences, merging closely related sequences to remove PCR and sequencing errors. V, D and J gene segments were assigned by aligning CDR3 sequences to IMGT reference sequences. For a sequence to be retained, a match of at least six nucleotides was required to both a V gene segment and a J gene segment. A rearrangement counted as productive if the CDR3 had no stop codons and remained in frame with V and J, and every other rearrangement counted as non-productive. CDR3 was defined according to IMGT convention as the region running from the second conserved V-encoded cysteine to the conserved J-encoded phenylalanine. In an earlier analysis of approximately 590 of the donors, sequences lacking an unambiguous match to a single V gene segment were excluded. An earlier analysis of a few hundred of the donors classified V segments as functional when productive rearrangements were above 56.7% and as segregating when the standard deviation between donors was above 5%. A statistical classification framework was developed to diagnose cytomegalovirus status using the catalog of TCR beta chain sequences. In a later analysis, V and J genes were assigned by comparing TCR nucleotide sequences against IMGT/GENE-DB human TR gene sequences. A later analysis assigned CDR3 sequences and most-parsimonious VDJ recombination scenarios with the TCRdist pipeline. In a later analysis, each TCR beta chain was defined by its CDR3 amino acid sequence together with its V-gene family, and reads lacking a unique V-gene family were excluded. To address suspected cross-contamination and a sequencing artifact, a later analysis removed a few hundred highly shared, low-generation-probability nucleotide sequences. For each public chain, a later analysis derived a clonal expansion index from normalized ranks of inferred template counts within each repertoire. In a later analysis, generation probabilities were computed using a VDJ recombination model fitted to out-of-frame rearrangements, and the results were checked against IGoR. Hypergeometric tests were used in a later analysis to score TCR-TCR, TCR-HLA and TCR-CMV co-occurrence, with a repertoire-size bias correction applied to the TCR pairs. False discovery rates were estimated in a later analysis by permuting HLA or CMV assignments 20 times. A later analysis grouped co-occurring TCRs with DBSCAN, adding TCRdist sequence similarity when clustering within HLA-allele-positive subsets. Repertoires with fewer than 30,000 or more than 120,000 public chains were left out of co-occurrence clustering, as were a few repertoires with anomalous nucleotide sharing. In its TCRdb copy, this immuneACCESS table keeps in-frame sequences only and misses some clones. Where compared with another copy, unresolved V genes explain less than half of these, and the others have no known cause. D and trimming come from the DNA, and the V and J calls and clone size come from that table. This sample lists about 180,000 clones; approximately 80% were detected once. Jointly, the top ten make up 0.95% to 1.5% of the sample.

This TCR was sampled from a girl aged 2-9 years in good health and CMV-seropositive. Sequenced sample: PBMCs.

The nucleotide sequence reads as follows: TGTGCCAGCAGTAGGGGGACAGGGATTTTACCTGAAGCTTTCTTT. Translated, this is CASSRGTGILPEAFF. Recombination linked TRBV2 to TRBJ1-1; a stretch of 9 junction bases matches TRBD1. From V the trimming removes 5 bases and from J it removes 6 bases, while the gene matches leave 10 bases of the junction unaccounted for. According to the germline V gene, CDR1 reads SNHLY and CDR2 reads FYNNEI. The CDR3 measures 15 amino acids from cysteine to phenylalanine. The entry retains the CDR3 DNA only, 45 bases that are in frame from base 1.